The 17 T cell receptor beta chains listed next were all sequenced from one sample in a study of shared clonotypes between healthy human individuals. The assay was immunoSEQ multiplex PCR, and TCRdb's table has in-frame clones only and misses some. The data show 950,000 to 1,300,000 clones, with more than 60% seen just once and around 1.5% held by the top ten. The sample taken for sequencing was memory CD4+ T cells sorted from blood. Subset described: CD45RA-negative fraction. The receptors stem from a man aged 18 to 30 in good health.

The chain employs TRBV4-3 and TRBJ2-7; a possible D gene is TRBD2 (7 bases). The CDR3 spans 14 residues. Trimming cost V 1 base and J 5 bases, with 12 bases left between them. Germline values: CDR1 LGHNA, CDR2 YSLEER. The CDR3 bases are TGCGCCAGCAGCCAAGGAAGGGGGGGTCACGAGCAGTACTTC. Translating it yields CASSQGRGGHEQYF.

The genes are TRBV5-6 and TRBJ2-7; no reliable D call. The CDR3 spans 13 residues. Germline V gives CDR1 SGHDT, CDR2 YYEEEE. V dropped 2 bases and J dropped 0 bases, with 6 bases sitting between them. The DNA for the CDR3 is TGTGCCAGCAGCTTTGACACCTCCTACGAGCAGTACTTC. Protein: CASSFDTSYEQYF.

The rearrangement uses TRBV7-9 and TRBJ2-4; D is ambiguous. The CDR3 length is 15 residues. Germline CDR1 SEHNR, CDR2 FQNEAQ (reference sequence). V was cut by 5 bases and J by 0 bases, with 11 bases left in between. The CDR3 sequence: CASSHSQLAKNIQYF. The CDR3 DNA sequence: TGTGCCAGCAGCCACAGCCAGCTAGCCAAAAACATTCAGTACTTC.

V gene TRBV6-5 combines with J gene TRBJ2-1; tentatively, D is TRBD2 (6 bases). V gave up 8 bases and J gave up 7 bases, with 12 bases separating them. Germline V gene lookup returns CDR1 MNHEY and CDR2 SVGAGI. The CDR3 loop spans 12 amino acids. The CDR3 loop is CASSSVWNEQFF. Here the CDR3 DNA reads TGTGCCAGCTCTAGCGTTTGGAATGAGCAGTTCTTC.

J is TRBJ2-2 and V is TRBV19; 8 nucleotides align to TRBD2. The V and J ends lost 2 bases and 1 base, in that order; junction bases with no gene match: 0. This CDR3 has 15 residues. Germline V gives CDR1 LNHDA, CDR2 SQIVND (reference sequence). The CDR3 DNA sequence: TGTGCCAGTAGTATAAGCGGGGGGAACACCGGGGAGCTGTTTTTT. The encoded protein is CASSISGGNTGELFF. Complete variable domain (other parts from reference TRBV19 and TRBJ2-2): DGGITQSPKYLFRKEGQNVTLSCEQNLNHDAMYWYRQDPGQGLRLIYYSQIVNDFQKGDIAEGYSVSREKKESFPLTVTSAQKNPTAFYLCASSISGGNTGELFFGEGSRLTVL.

This clone was picked up one time. The same CDR3 arises from other DNA sequences in this sample as well. The chain carries TRBV28 and TRBJ1-5, with 9 bases aligning to TRBD1. Per germline, CDR1 MDHEN and CDR2 SYDVKM. V was clipped by 2 bases and J by 4 bases; unmatched bases: 3. The CDR3 has 15 amino acids. The CDR3 sequence: CASSLGTGRNQPQHF. The CDR3 DNA reads as TGTGCCAGCAGTTTAGGGACAGGGAGGAATCAGCCCCAGCATTTT.

The chain recombines TRBV5-4 with TRBJ2-7; tentatively, D is TRBD2 (6 bases). The CDR3 runs to 14 residues. V was clipped by 4 bases and J by 5 bases, with 16 bases between them. Germline lookup yields CDR1 SGHNT and CDR2 YYREEE (reference sequence). The CDR3 region is CASSRVGGANEQYF. In DNA form, the CDR3 reads TGTGCCAGCAGCCGCGTGGGGGGAGCGAACGAGCAGTACTTC.

About this clone itself: Other nucleotide sequences in the sample specify the same CDR3. The J gene is TRBJ1-1, the V gene TRBV30, with D uncertain. The CDR3 totals 13 residues. Germline V lookup: CDR1 GTSNPN, CDR2 SVGIG (reference sequence). V was trimmed by 2 bases and J by 0 bases, leaving 7 bases between them. The DNA for the CDR3 is TGTGCCTGGAGTAGGCAAGTGAACACTGAAGCTTTCTTT. Encoded protein: CAWSRQVNTEAFF.

The V and J genes are TRBV7-2 and TRBJ1-2; D is unresolved. This CDR3 has 16 amino acids. Between the trimmed V and J ends, which lost 1 base and 1 base, there was a span of 13 bases. Germline V gives CDR1 SGHTA, CDR2 FQGNSA. The CDR3 loop is CASSLGTWTVNYGYTF. The CDR3 coding sequence is TGTGCCAGCAGCTTAGGAACTTGGACGGTTAACTATGGCTACACCTTC.

The sample holds a few counts of this clone. J is TRBJ2-1 and V is TRBV2; possibly TRBD2 for D (5 bases). Germline-derived CDR1 and CDR2 are SNHLY and FYNNEI. V dropped 8 bases and J dropped 3 bases, with 17 bases sitting between them. The CDR3 runs 15 residues. In nucleotides, the CDR3 is TGTGCCAGCCTATTGGAGACTAAAGTCTACAATGAGCAGTTCTTC. It translates to CASLLETKVYNEQFF. Full variable domain (missing parts from reference TRBV2 and TRBJ2-1): EPEVTQTPSHQVTQMGQEVILRCVPISNHLYFYWYRQILGQKVEFLVSFYNNEISEKSEIFDDQFSVERPDGSNFTLKIRSTKLEDSAMYFCASLLETKVYNEQFFGPGTRLTVL.

J is TRBJ2-7 and V is TRBV4-2; D is ambiguous. The CDR3 is 12 amino acids. Germline CDR1 reads LGHNA; CDR2 reads YNFKEQ. Deletions cut 0 bases from V and 6 bases from J, with 6 bases between. CDR3 coding DNA: TGTGCCAGCAGCCAAGAAAGGTTCGAGCAGTACTTC. Protein: CASSQERFEQYF.

This clone was detected a few times. The chain recombines TRBV11-3 with TRBJ1-1; 7 bases line up with TRBD1. Trimming cost V 4 bases and J 10 bases; bases outside gene matches: 9. The CDR3 length is 13 residues. The germline CDR1 and CDR2 sequences are SGHNT and YENEEA. CDR3 amino acids: CASSSDATGLAFF. The CDR3 nucleotides are TGTGCCAGCAGCTCCGACGCGACAGGGTTAGCTTTCTTT.

The gene calls are TRBV7-9 and TRBJ2-3; 7 bases are a match to TRBD2. V lost 5 bases, J lost 0 bases, and 8 bases stayed unmatched. This CDR3 spans 16 amino acids. Germline assignment: CDR1 SEHNR and CDR2 FQNEAQ (reference sequence). Written as DNA, the CDR3 is TGTGCCAGCAGCCGTTCTGTAGCGGGTAGCACAGATACGCAGTATTTT. Amino acids: CASSRSVAGSTDTQYF.

V gene TRBV7-9 combines with J gene TRBJ1-5, with D possibly being TRBD1 (5 bases). Germline V gene sequence: CDR1 SEHNR, CDR2 FQNEAQ (reference sequence). Between the trimmed V and J ends, which lost 1 base and 6 bases, there was a span of 7 bases. This CDR3 spans 13 amino acids. The CDR3 DNA follows: TGTGCCAGCAGCTTAGAGGGACCTCAGCCCCAGCATTTT. It encodes CASSLEGPQPQHF.

Remarks on this clone: At the DNA level, this CDR3 is encoded by other sequences in the same sample as well. The chain uses TRBV18 and TRBJ2-2; 7 nucleotides match TRBD1. CDR3 length equals 15 residues. The germline V gene encodes CDR1 KGHSH and CDR2 LQKENI. J gave up 2 bases and V 3 bases, and 3 bases lay outside the gene matches. CDR3 region: CASSPGQLNTGELFF. In DNA form, the CDR3 reads TGTGCCAGCTCACCGGGACAGCTAAACACCGGGGAGCTGTTTTTT.

The chain uses TRBV4-3 and TRBJ1-2, with D hard to call. The CDR3 runs 15 residues. V lost 2 bases to trimming and J lost 4 bases, with 14 bases between them. Germline assignment: CDR1 LGHNA and CDR2 YSLEER. The CDR3 loop is CASSQLVASGYGYTF. CDR3 coding DNA: TGCGCCAGCAGCCAACTTGTCGCCTCGGGCTATGGCTACACCTTC.

This clone appeared once. The DNA for the CDR3 is TGTGCCAGCAGCTTAGATGGGATTCAGGGCTACACCTTC. Protein: CASSLDGIQGYTF. The chain couples TRBV11-2 to TRBJ1-2, with D hard to call. The V end was cut by 0 bases, the J end by 8 bases, with 10 bases between. The CDR3 loop spans 13 amino acids. Germline lookup yields CDR1 SGHAT and CDR2 FQNNGV.